Below are 5 T cell receptor beta chains sequenced from a single sample in a study of blood T cell repertoires in COVID-19. Here immunoSEQ multiplex PCR was the method, and the copy in TCRdb shows in-frame clones only, minus some. The sample holds some 140,000 clones; roughly 88% are singletons and the top ten take 0.63%. Source material: peripheral blood. Receptors were obtained from a man aged 55-75 years with COVID-19, enrolled during active disease.

The chain couples TRBV19 to TRBJ1-5, with TRBD1 matching over 8 bases. Germline V gene data show CDR1 as LNHDA and CDR2 as SQIVND (reference sequence). The CDR3 runs to 13 residues. With V trimmed by 9 bases and J by 3 bases, 4 bases remained unmatched. CDR3 residues: CASRQGTNQPQHF. CDR3 sequence (DNA): TGTGCCAGCCGACAGGGGACCAATCAGCCCCAGCATTTT.

The chain recombines TRBV11-3 with TRBJ2-1, with TRBD2 matching 7 bases. This CDR3 region has 15 residues. Losses at the gene ends were 1 base for V and 2 bases for J; bases not matched to a gene: 2. CDR1 is SGHNT and CDR2 is YENEEA in the germline V gene. CDR3: CASSLGTSPYNEQFF. CDR3 in DNA: TGTGCCAGCAGCTTAGGGACTAGTCCCTACAATGAGCAGTTCTTC.

V and J are TRBV11-2 and TRBJ2-1; possibly TRBD2 for D (5 bases). Per germline, CDR1 SGHAT and CDR2 FQNNGV. V was pared by 4 bases and J by 8 bases, with 15 bases between. The length of the CDR3 is 14 residues. The CDR3 DNA sequence: TGTGCCAGCAGCTCCCGGGGTGGATCCCATGAGCAGTTCTTC. Translated: CASSSRGGSHEQFF.

The V and J genes are TRBV19 and TRBJ1-5; 8 bases are shared with TRBD1. Germline CDR1 and CDR2: LNHDA and SQIVND (reference sequence). Unmatched junction bases numbered 11, after V lost 0 bases and J lost 7 bases. There are 17 residues in the CDR3. CDR3 in DNA: TGTGCCAGTAGTATAGATCTAGTAGGACAGGGAGGCCAGCCCCAGCATTTT. Amino acid sequence: CASSIDLVGQGGQPQHF. Drawing the rest from reference TRBV19 and TRBJ1-5, the complete variable domain is DGGITQSPKYLFRKEGQNVTLSCEQNLNHDAMYWYRQDPGQGLRLIYYSQIVNDFQKGDIAEGYSVSREKKESFPLTVTSAQKNPTAFYLCASSIDLVGQGGQPQHFGDGTRLSIL.

Only one count was recorded for this clone. The genes are TRBV28 and TRBJ2-3, with a tentative D call TRBD1 (7 bases). Trimming left V 6 bases short and J 5 bases short, with 15 bases between. Germline V lookup: CDR1 MDHEN, CDR2 SYDVKM. This CDR3 is built from 14 residues. CDR3 bases: TGTGCCAGCAGCATCCAGGGGGGAGTAGATACGCAGTATTTT. Its translation is CASSIQGGVDTQYF.